This entry describes one TCR beta chain. The entry originates in a study of ipilimumab plus nivolumab after autologous stem cell transplantation. Per the germline V gene, CDR1 is LNHNV and CDR2 is YYDKDF (reference sequence). The CDR3 runs to 18 residues. Trimming shortened V by 2 bases and J by 1 base, and 18 bases separated the two germline ends. The repertoire was sequenced with immunoSEQ multiplex PCR; TCRdb's copy has only in-frame clones and lacks some. Found here are 10,000 to 15,000 clones, around four fifths of them singletons; the top ten hold over 15%. Here the sequenced sample was PBMCs, taken in a trial of ipilimumab plus nivolumab as post-transplant consolidation. The receptor was derived from a male donor with diffuse large B-cell lymphoma. This rearrangement joins TRBV15 to TRBJ1-3, with D maybe TRBD1 (6 bases). The CDR3 DNA reads TGTGCCACCAGCAGACCATACACCGGGACACGTTCTGGAAACACCATATATTTT. Its protein is CATSRPYTGTRSGNTIYF. Full variable domain (rest looked up from reference TRBV15 and TRBJ1-3): DAMVIQNPRYQVTQFGKPVTLSCSQTLNHNVMYWYQQKSSQAPKLLFHYYDKDFNNEADTPDNFQSRRPNTSFCFLDIRSPGLGDTAMYLCATSRPYTGTRSGNTIYFGEGSWLTVV.